This T cell receptor (beta chain) was sequenced for a study of cytomegalovirus exposure and HLA in healthy donors. With regard to this clone: Antigen: not known.

Study-level points and caveats: Across donors, most TCRs were seen rarely, yet some public ones were widespread.

There are 15 residues in the CDR3. The germline V gene has CDR1 KGHSH and CDR2 LQKENI. The trim removed 2 bases at V and 2 bases at J, leaving 4 bases unmatched. Amplification used 60 Vbeta primers and 13 Jbeta primers. Assay: immunoSEQ multiplex PCR; the TCRdb copy retains only in-frame clones and omits some. This sample has 200,000 or so clones, with roughly 84% found just once. Sequencing used PBMCs. This clonotype was obtained from a girl under three years old in good health and CMV-seronegative. The rearrangement links TRBV18 to TRBJ2-5; 8 bases are a match to TRBD1. CDR3 protein: CASSPRQGLQETQYF. CDR3 nucleotides: TGTGCCAGCTCACCAAGACAGGGGTTACAAGAGACCCAGTACTTC. The complete variable domain, with remaining parts taken from reference TRBV18 and TRBJ2-5, reads NAGVMQNPRHLVRRRGQEARLRCSPMKGHSHVYWYRQLPEEGLKFMVYLQKENIIDESGMPKERFSAEFPKEGPSILRIQQVVRGDSAAYFCASSPRQGLQETQYFGPGTRLLVL.